This TCR beta chain was captured by sequencing in a study of pediatric ulcerative colitis. General observations from the study: Ulcerative colitis patients shared more blood-rectal clones than controls. Rectal repertoires separated controls, mild-moderate and acute severe colitis. No controls had the two rectal clonotypes shared by ulcerative colitis patients.

During colonoscopy, one to two rectal pinch biopsies were collected. Ulcerative colitis patients received no immunosuppressive medication before the diagnostic colonoscopy. The germline CDR1 and CDR2 sequences are SGDLS and YYNGEE. This CDR3 is 13 amino acids long. V was cut by 0 bases and J by 1 base, with 4 bases left in between. Sequencing was performed with immunoSEQ multiplex PCR; in TCRdb, only in-frame clones are kept and a portion is missing. The table records more than 35,000 clones, about three quarters of them present only once. This clone qualifies as medium-sized. Its antigen is as yet unknown.

Sequenced: gut tissue. The chain couples TRBV9 to TRBJ1-1; no definite D call. The source is a boy aged 5 to 17 with moderate ulcerative colitis. The CDR3 sequence is CASSVAGNTEAFF. DNA for the CDR3: TGTGCCAGCAGCGTAGCCGGGAACACTGAAGCTTTCTTT.